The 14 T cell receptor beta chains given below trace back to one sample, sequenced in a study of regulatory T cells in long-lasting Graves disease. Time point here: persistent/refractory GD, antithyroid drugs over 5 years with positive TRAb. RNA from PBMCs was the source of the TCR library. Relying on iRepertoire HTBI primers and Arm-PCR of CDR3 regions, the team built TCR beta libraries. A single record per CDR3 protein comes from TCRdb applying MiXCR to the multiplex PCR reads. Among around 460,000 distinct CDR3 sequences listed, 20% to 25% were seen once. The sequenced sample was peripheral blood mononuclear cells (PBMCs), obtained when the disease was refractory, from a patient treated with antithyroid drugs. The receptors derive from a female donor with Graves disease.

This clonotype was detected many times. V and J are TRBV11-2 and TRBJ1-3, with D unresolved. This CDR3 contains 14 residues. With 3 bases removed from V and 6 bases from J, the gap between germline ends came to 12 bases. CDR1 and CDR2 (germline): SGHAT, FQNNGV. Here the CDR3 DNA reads TGTGCCAGCAGCTTTATAGGTTTTGAAAACACCATATATTTT. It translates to CASSFIGFENTIYF. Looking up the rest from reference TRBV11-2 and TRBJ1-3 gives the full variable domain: EAGVAQSPRYKIIEKRQSVAFWCNPISGHATLYWYQQILGQGPKLLIQFQNNGVVDDSQLPKDRFSAERLKGVDSTLKIQPAKLEDSAVYLCASSFIGFENTIYFGEGSWLTVV.

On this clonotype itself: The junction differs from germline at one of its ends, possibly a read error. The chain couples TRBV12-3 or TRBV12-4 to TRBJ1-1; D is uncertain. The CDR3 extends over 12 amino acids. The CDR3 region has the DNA TGTGCCAGCAGATTAGGTAGCACTGAAGCTTTCTTT. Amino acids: CASRLGSTEAFF.

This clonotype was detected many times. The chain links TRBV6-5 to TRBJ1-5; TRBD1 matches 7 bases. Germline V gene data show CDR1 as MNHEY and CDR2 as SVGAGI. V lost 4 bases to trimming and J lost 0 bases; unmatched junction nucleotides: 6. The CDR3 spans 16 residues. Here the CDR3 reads CASSSYDRASNQPQHF. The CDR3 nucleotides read TGTGCCAGCAGTTCCTACGACAGGGCTAGCAATCAGCCCCAGCATTTT.

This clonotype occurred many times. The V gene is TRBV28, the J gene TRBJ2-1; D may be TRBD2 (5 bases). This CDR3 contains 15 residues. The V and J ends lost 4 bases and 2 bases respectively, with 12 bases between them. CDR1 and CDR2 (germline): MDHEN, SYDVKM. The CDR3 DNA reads TGTGCCAGCAGTTCTAGGACTTTAGCCTACAATGAGCAGTTCTTC. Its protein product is CASSSRTLAYNEQFF. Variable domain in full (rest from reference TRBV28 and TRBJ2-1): DVKVTQSSRYLVKRTGEKVFLECVQDMDHENMFWYRQDPGLGLRLIYFSYDVKMKEKGDIPEGYSVSREKKERFSLILESASTNQTSMYLCASSSRTLAYNEQFFGPGTRLTVL.

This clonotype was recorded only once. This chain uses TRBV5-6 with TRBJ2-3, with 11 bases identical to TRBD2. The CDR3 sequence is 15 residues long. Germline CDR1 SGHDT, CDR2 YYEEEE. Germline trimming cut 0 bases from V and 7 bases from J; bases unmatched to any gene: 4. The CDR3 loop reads CASSLGLAGGHTQYF. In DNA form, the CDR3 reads TGTGCCAGCAGCTTGGGTCTAGCGGGGGGTCATACGCAGTATTTT.

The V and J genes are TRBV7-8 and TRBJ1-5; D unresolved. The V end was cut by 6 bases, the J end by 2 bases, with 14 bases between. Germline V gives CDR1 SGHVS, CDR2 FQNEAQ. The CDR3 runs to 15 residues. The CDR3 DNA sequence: TGTGCCAGCAGACCCCCCAAGGGAGGCAATCAGCCCCAGCATTTT. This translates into CASRPPKGGNQPQHF.

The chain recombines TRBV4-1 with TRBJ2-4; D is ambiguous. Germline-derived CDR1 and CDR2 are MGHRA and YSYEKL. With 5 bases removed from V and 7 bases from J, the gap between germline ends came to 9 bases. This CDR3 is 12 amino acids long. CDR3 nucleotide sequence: TGCGCCAGCAGCACCTCAACGAACATTCAGTACTTC. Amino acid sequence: CASSTSTNIQYF.

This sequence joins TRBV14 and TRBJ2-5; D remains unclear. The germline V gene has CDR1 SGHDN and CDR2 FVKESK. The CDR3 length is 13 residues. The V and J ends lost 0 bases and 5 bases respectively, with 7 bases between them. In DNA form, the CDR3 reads TGTGCCAGCAGCCAAGAAGTCTGGGAGACCCAGTACTTC. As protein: CASSQEVWETQYF.

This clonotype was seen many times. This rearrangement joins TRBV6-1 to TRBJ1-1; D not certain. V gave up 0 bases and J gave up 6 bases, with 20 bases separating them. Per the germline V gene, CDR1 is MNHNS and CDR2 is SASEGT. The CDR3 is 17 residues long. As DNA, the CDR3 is TGTGCCAGCAGTGAAGCGGACGATTCAACGGCCCCGGCTGAAGCTTTCTTT. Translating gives CASSEADDSTAPAEAFF.

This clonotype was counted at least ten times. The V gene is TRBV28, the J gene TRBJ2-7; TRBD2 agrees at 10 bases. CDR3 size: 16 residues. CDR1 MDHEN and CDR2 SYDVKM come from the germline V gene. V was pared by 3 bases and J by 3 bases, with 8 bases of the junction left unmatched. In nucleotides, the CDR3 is TGTGCCAGCAGTTTCCCCCTAGCGGGAGCCCTCTACGAGCAGTACTTC. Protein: CASSFPLAGALYEQYF.

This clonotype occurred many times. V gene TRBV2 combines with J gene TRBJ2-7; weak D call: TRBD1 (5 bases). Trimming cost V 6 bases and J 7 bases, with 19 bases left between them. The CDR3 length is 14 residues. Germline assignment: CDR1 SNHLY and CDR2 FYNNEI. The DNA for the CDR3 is TGTGCCAGCAGCGAGAGACAGAGTCTACGGGAGCAGTACTTC. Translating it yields CASSERQSLREQYF.

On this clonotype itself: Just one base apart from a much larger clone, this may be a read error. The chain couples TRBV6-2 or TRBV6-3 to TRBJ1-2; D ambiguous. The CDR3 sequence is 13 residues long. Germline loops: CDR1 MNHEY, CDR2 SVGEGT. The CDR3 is CTSSSAVPYGYTF. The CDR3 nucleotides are TGTACCAGCAGTTCGGCAGTACCCTATGGCTACACCTTC.

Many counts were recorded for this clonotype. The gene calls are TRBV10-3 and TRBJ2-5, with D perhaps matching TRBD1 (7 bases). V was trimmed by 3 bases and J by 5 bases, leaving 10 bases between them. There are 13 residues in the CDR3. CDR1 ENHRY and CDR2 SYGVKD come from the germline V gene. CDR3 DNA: TGTGCCATCAGTGACAGGGGGAGGGAGACCCAGTACTTC. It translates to CAISDRGRETQYF.

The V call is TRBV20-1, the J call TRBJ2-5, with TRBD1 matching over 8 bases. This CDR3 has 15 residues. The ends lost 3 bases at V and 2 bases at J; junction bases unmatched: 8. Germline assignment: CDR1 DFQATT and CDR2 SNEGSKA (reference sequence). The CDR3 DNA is TGCAGTGCTAGCCCCAGGGGGCGGTCACAAGAGACCCAGTACTTC. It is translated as CSASPRGRSQETQYF.